Presented here are 30 T cell receptor beta chains from one specimen sequenced in a study of cytomegalovirus exposure and HLA in healthy donors. Some clones are missing from TCRdb's copy, which holds only in-frame ones; the method was immunoSEQ multiplex PCR. The sample carries 330,000 or so clones, just over 85% recorded once. Source material: PBMCs. These receptor sequences come from a woman aged 18-29 years in good health and CMV-seronegative.

The J gene is TRBJ2-5, the V gene TRBV19; 8 nucleotides agree with TRBD1. V shed 5 bases and J 4 bases; nucleotides not matched to a gene: 9. Germline V gene data show CDR1 as LNHDA and CDR2 as SQIVND (reference sequence). This CDR3 is built from 15 residues. This chain's CDR3 is CASSFGQGWGETQYF. The DNA of the CDR3 is TGTGCCAGTAGTTTCGGACAGGGTTGGGGAGAGACCCAGTACTTC.

This chain uses TRBV2 with TRBJ1-2, with 9 nucleotides matching TRBD1. CDR1 is SNHLY and CDR2 is FYNNEI in the germline V gene. The CDR3 consists of 14 residues. V shed 3 bases and J 7 bases; nucleotides not matched to a gene: 6. The CDR3 here is CASSEGTGGRGYTF. Written as DNA, the CDR3 is TGTGCCAGCAGTGAGGGAACAGGGGGCCGTGGCTACACCTTC.

The V and J genes are TRBV6-6 and TRBJ2-1; D not resolved. CDR3 length: 15 amino acids. Looked up from germline, CDR1 is MNHNY and CDR2 is SVGAGI (reference sequence). Deletions cut 6 bases from V and 0 bases from J, with 12 bases between. CDR3 sequence: CASRLTESSYNEQFF. For the CDR3, the DNA is TGTGCCAGCAGACTTACAGAAAGCTCCTACAATGAGCAGTTCTTC.

The chain joins TRBV5-1 to TRBJ2-6; 7 bases line up with TRBD1. This CDR3 spans 18 amino acids. The germline V gene encodes CDR1 SGHRS and CDR2 YFSETQ. V was pared by 2 bases and J by 0 bases, with 8 bases of the junction left unmatched. This CDR3 reads CASSFPGQSFSGANVLTF. The DNA for the CDR3 is TGCGCCAGCAGCTTTCCGGGACAGAGCTTCTCTGGGGCCAACGTCCTGACTTTC.

The chain links TRBV11-2 to TRBJ2-5; a weak D match, TRBD2 (6 bases). The CDR3 length is 14 residues. Germline CDR1 SGHAT, CDR2 FQNNGV. V was pared by 6 bases and J by 5 bases, with 16 bases between. Here the CDR3 reads CASRLQGGGETQYF. DNA of the CDR3: TGTGCCAGCAGGCTCCAGGGAGGTGGCGAGACCCAGTACTTC.

V gene TRBV4-3 combines with J gene TRBJ2-5, with a possible D match to TRBD2 (5 bases). V was shortened by 0 bases and J by 2 bases, with 16 bases between the two germline ends. The CDR3 contains 17 residues. Germline V gene sequence: CDR1 LGHNA, CDR2 YSLEER. CDR3 sequence: CASSQDRRTGWQETQYF. CDR3 in DNA: TGCGCCAGCAGCCAAGATAGGAGGACGGGTTGGCAAGAGACCCAGTACTTC.

The chain uses TRBV5-6 and TRBJ2-1, with 9 bases matching TRBD2. Germline V CDR1 and CDR2: SGHDT, YYEEEE. V shed 0 bases, J shed 4 bases, and the junction held 5 bases outside the gene matches. The CDR3 has 16 residues. The CDR3 DNA follows: TGTGCCAGCAGCTTGGCTGATAGCGGGAGTTACAATGAGCAGTTCTTC. Its translation: CASSLADSGSYNEQFF.

The gene calls are TRBV13 and TRBJ1-4, with 8 bases lining up with TRBD1. Per germline, CDR1 PRHDT and CDR2 FYEKMQ (reference sequence). The CDR3 loop spans 13 amino acids. The V gene end was trimmed by 6 bases and the J gene end by 12 bases; junction bases not matched to a gene: 9. CDR3 sequence reads: CASRRQGIGELFF. The CDR3, as DNA: TGTGCCAGCAGGCGACAGGGGATCGGGGAACTGTTTTTT.

This clone has just one count. The chain employs TRBV5-1 and TRBJ2-5; no firm D call. The CDR3 is 13 residues long. CDR1 is SGHRS, CDR2 YFSETQ, per germline. The V and J ends lost 5 bases and 3 bases respectively, with 11 bases between them. The CDR3 reads CASSYSFEETQYF. The CDR3 DNA reads TGCGCCAGCAGTTACTCCTTTGAAGAGACCCAGTACTTC.

J is TRBJ2-7 and V is TRBV10-3, with 9 bases that match TRBD1. The CDR3 extends over 18 amino acids. Germline V gene lookup returns CDR1 ENHRY and CDR2 SYGVKD. V was clipped by 4 bases and J by 1 base; unmatched bases: 14. Here the CDR3 reads CAISVNLDRGRRSYEQYF. The CDR3 nucleotides are TGTGCCATCAGTGTAAATTTGGACAGGGGTCGCCGTTCCTACGAGCAGTACTTC.

This chain links TRBV29-1 with TRBJ2-3, with 8 nucleotides matching TRBD1. CDR3 length: 15 amino acids. CDR1 is SQVTM, CDR2 ANQGSEA, per germline. Germline trimming cut 7 bases from V and 5 bases from J; bases unmatched to any gene: 14. The CDR3 loop is CSGGFLDRAKDTQYF. CDR3 bases: TGCAGCGGTGGGTTTTTGGACAGGGCCAAAGATACGCAGTATTTT.

The chain couples TRBV20-1 to TRBJ2-7; tentative D call: TRBD1 (5 bases). V lost 2 bases, J lost 4 bases, and 6 bases lay in between. In germline, CDR1 is DFQATT, CDR2 SNEGSKA (reference sequence). The CDR3 is made up of 11 amino acids. The CDR3 nucleotides are TGCAGTGCTAGAAAGGGGTACGAGCAGTACTTC. Its translation is CSARKGYEQYF.

The gene calls are TRBV4-1 and TRBJ2-1, with D unclear. This CDR3 contains 16 residues. From germline, CDR1 is MGHRA and CDR2 YSYEKL. The ends were cut back, 2 bases at V and 8 bases at J, with 19 bases in the middle. CDR3 sequence: CASSQTAGPVNDEQFF. CDR3 coding DNA: TGCGCCAGCAGCCAAACAGCCGGCCCAGTAAACGATGAGCAGTTCTTC.

For the CDR3, the DNA is TGTGCCAGCAGCTTACGTTGGCTAGCGGGAGAAGACCAAGAGACCCAGTACTTC. Protein product: CASSLRWLAGEDQETQYF. This chain links TRBV7-9 with TRBJ2-5, with 10 positions matching TRBD2. V shed 2 bases and J 0 bases; nucleotides not matched to a gene: 9. The germline V gene encodes CDR1 SEHNR and CDR2 FQNEAQ (reference sequence). The CDR3 extends over 18 amino acids.

The V and J genes are TRBV5-1 and TRBJ2-6; possibly TRBD1 for D (5 bases). This CDR3 is 19 amino acids long. CDR1 SGHRS and CDR2 YFSETQ come from the germline V gene. Trimming cost V 0 bases and J 1 base, with 17 bases left between them. In DNA, the CDR3 is TGCGCCAGCAGCTTGGATTGGAAGGGGATGGGATCTGGGGCCAACGTCCTGACTTTC. Translated: CASSLDWKGMGSGANVLTF.

CDR3 DNA: TGCAGTGCTGAGCGGGTGGCGCAGTATTTT. Amino acid sequence: CSAERVAQYF. V and J are TRBV20-1 and TRBJ2-3; TRBD2 might be the D (6 bases). Deletions cut 5 bases from V and 10 bases from J, with 10 bases between. This CDR3 is 10 amino acids long. Per the germline V gene, CDR1 is DFQATT and CDR2 is SNEGSKA (reference sequence).

The chain joins TRBV27 to TRBJ2-1, with 13 bases fitting TRBD2. Germline V gene lookup returns CDR1 MNHEY and CDR2 SMNVEV (reference sequence). Trimming at V came to 5 bases and at J to 6 bases, leaving 1 base not matched to a gene. The CDR3 is 14 residues long. The CDR3 is CASSRTSGGNEQFF. The CDR3 DNA reads as TGTGCCAGCAGTCGGACTAGCGGGGGCAATGAGCAGTTCTTC.

The chain has TRBV18 and TRBJ1-1, with D maybe TRBD1 (5 bases). Trimming stripped 2 bases from V and 1 base from J, with 8 bases between. This CDR3 is built from 14 residues. The V gene's germline CDR1 is KGHSH and CDR2 LQKENI. CDR3 coding DNA: TGTGCCAGCTCACCAAGCGACAGGAACACTGAAGCTTTCTTT. Amino acids: CASSPSDRNTEAFF.

V usage is TRBV5-1 and J usage is TRBJ2-1, with D tentatively TRBD1 (6 bases). From germline, CDR1 is SGHRS and CDR2 YFSETQ. Trimming stripped 2 bases from V and 10 bases from J, with 16 bases between. The CDR3 contains 14 residues. The CDR3 sequence: CASSFAPQGGEQFF. The CDR3 nucleotides are TGCGCCAGCAGCTTCGCTCCACAGGGTGGGGAGCAGTTCTTC.

The gene calls are TRBV13 and TRBJ2-7; 10 bases align to TRBD2. The CDR3 has 15 amino acids. Germline CDR1 reads PRHDT; CDR2 reads FYEKMQ (reference sequence). V trimming: 4 bases; J trimming: 4 bases; junction bases outside the gene matches: 7. CDR3 amino acids: CASSSPSGRGYEQYF. The CDR3 nucleotides are TGTGCCAGCAGCTCCCCTAGCGGGAGAGGGTACGAGCAGTACTTC.

The CDR3 nucleotides read TGCAGCGTTGCCAAACCCACTAGTGATGAGCAGTTCTTC. Amino acid sequence: CSVAKPTSDEQFF. This rearrangement joins TRBV29-1 to TRBJ2-1, with D possibly matching TRBD2 (5 bases). The V end was cut by 4 bases, the J end by 8 bases, with 15 bases between. Germline-derived CDR1 and CDR2 are SQVTM and ANQGSEA. CDR3 length equals 13 residues.

The rearrangement joins TRBV20-1 to TRBJ1-2; D not certain. Trimming took off 3 bases at V and 8 bases at J, with 7 bases between the two ends. CDR3 length: 10 residues. CDR1 is DFQATT, CDR2 SNEGSKA, per germline (reference sequence). CDR3 coding DNA: TGCAGTGCTAGGACGGGAGGCTACACCTTC. Its protein is CSARTGGYTF.

J is TRBJ1-1 and V is TRBV18, with D hard to call. The CDR3 spans 14 residues. Germline V gene lookup returns CDR1 KGHSH and CDR2 LQKENI. Trimming cost V 0 bases and J 4 bases, with 9 bases left between them. The DNA for the CDR3 is TGTGCCAGCTCACCACCACCCGGAGGCACTGAAGCTTTCTTT. Translation gives CASSPPPGGTEAFF.

Ten or more counts support this clone. The rearrangement links TRBV29-1 to TRBJ2-1, with 9 bases identical to TRBD1. In germline, CDR1 is SQVTM, CDR2 ANQGSEA. Germline trimming cut 6 bases from V and 1 base from J; bases unmatched to any gene: 13. This CDR3 spans 17 amino acids. DNA of the CDR3: TGCAGCGTAACCGGGACAGGGTTCTCACGGTCCTACAATGAGCAGTTCTTC. It yields the protein CSVTGTGFSRSYNEQFF.

The rearrangement links TRBV5-6 to TRBJ2-3; TRBD2 agrees at 7 bases. Germline V gene sequence: CDR1 SGHDT, CDR2 YYEEEE. The CDR3 is made up of 15 amino acids. V gave up 3 bases and J gave up 1 base; unmatched junction bases: 5. The CDR3 region is CASSSPSGGTDTQYF. The CDR3 nucleotides are TGTGCCAGCAGCTCCCCTAGCGGTGGCACAGATACGCAGTATTTT.

The V call is TRBV29-1, the J call TRBJ2-7, with 7 bases aligning to TRBD1. Germline V gene lookup returns CDR1 SQVTM and CDR2 ANQGSEA. Trimming cost V 6 bases and J 3 bases; bases outside gene matches: 5. The CDR3 covers 12 residues. Written as DNA, the CDR3 is TGCAGCGTGGGGGACAGCCTCTACGAGCAGTACTTC. This translates into CSVGDSLYEQYF.

This clone appeared once. J is TRBJ2-7 and V is TRBV9; 9 positions match TRBD1. Trimming removed 3 bases from V and 5 bases from J; junction bases left unmatched: 9. Germline V CDR1 and CDR2: SGDLS, YYNGEE. The CDR3 runs to 15 residues. CDR3 nucleotides: TGTGCCAGCAGCGCGTCCGGGACAGGGTCAGACGAGCAGTACTTC. Translating it yields CASSASGTGSDEQYF.

The table lists this clone with a count of one. The V call is TRBV6-5, the J call TRBJ2-5; 7 nucleotides align to TRBD2. Germline trimming cut 3 bases from V and 4 bases from J; bases unmatched to any gene: 11. The germline CDR1 and CDR2 sequences are MNHEY and SVGAGI. CDR3 length: 16 residues. The CDR3 DNA reads as TGTGCCAGCAGTTATCTTGCCAGCGGGATGGCAGAGACCCAGTACTTC. Translation: CASSYLASGMAETQYF.

The chain is built from TRBV19 and TRBJ1-3; D not resolved. This CDR3 is 13 amino acids long. CDR1 is LNHDA, CDR2 SQIVND, per germline (reference sequence). V was cut by 2 bases and J by 2 bases, with 4 bases left in between. DNA for the CDR3: TGTGCCAGTAGTATACCTGCTGGAAACACCATATATTTT. Translating gives CASSIPAGNTIYF.

This clone was seen a few times. The V call is TRBV29-1, the J call TRBJ1-5, with TRBD1 identical over 7 bases. Germline CDR1 SQVTM, CDR2 ANQGSEA. After removal of 4 bases from V and 7 bases from J, the junction contained 7 bases not matched to a gene. The CDR3 has 13 amino acids. The CDR3: CSVGTGSNQPQHF. The DNA for the CDR3 is TGCAGCGTTGGGACAGGTTCGAACCAGCCCCAGCATTTT.